A selection of T cell receptor beta chains follows, all from one sample in a study of OX40 agonist ivuxolimab in advanced cancers. Sequencing used immunoSEQ multiplex PCR; TCRdb keeps in-frame clones, though not all of them. Of fewer than 30,000 clones in the sample, roughly four fifths were seen once. This specimen was CD4+ or CD8+ T cells sorted from blood, taken in a trial of the OX40 agonist ivuxolimab. Every receptor here comes from an adult with an advanced solid tumor such as melanoma, head and neck, liver or kidney cancer. Both conserved end residues are part of each CDR3. A D gene is named only where the DNA matches it firmly. The listing skips clone size in some rows; elsewhere it reads once, few, many or a size class.

d_gene: TRBD1
abundance: NA
v_gene: TRBV9
j_gene: TRBJ1-2
len: 15
CDR3aa: CASSVDRGLLGGYTF
CDR3nt: TGTGCCAGCAGCGTAGACAGGGGGCTACTAGGCGGCTACACCTTC

d_gene: NA
abundance: NA
v_gene: TRBV30
j_gene: TRBJ1-1
len: 15
CDR3aa: CAWNPLITGLAEAFF
CDR3nt: TGTGCCTGGAACCCCTTAATTACGGGGCTGGCTGAAGCTTTCTTT

d_gene: NA
abundance: NA
v_gene: TRBV9
j_gene: TRBJ1-5
len: 15
CDR3aa: CASSPWSDSNQPQHF
CDR3nt: TGTGCCAGCAGCCCCTGGAGCGATAGCAATCAGCCCCAGCATTTT

d_gene: NA
abundance: many
v_gene: TRBV28
j_gene: TRBJ2-2
len: 14
CDR3aa: CASSVTENTGELFF
CDR3nt: TGTGCCAGCAGTGTAACAGAAAACACCGGGGAGCTGTTTTTT

d_gene: NA
abundance: NA
v_gene: TRBV4-1
j_gene: TRBJ1-3
len: 14
CDR3aa: CASSLRPSGNTIYF
CDR3nt: TGCGCCAGCAGCCTACGCCCCTCTGGAAACACCATATATTTT

d_gene: NA
abundance: NA
v_gene: TRBV27
j_gene: TRBJ2-3
len: 12
CDR3aa: CASSINGVTQYF
CDR3nt: TGTGCCAGCAGCATAAACGGAGTTACGCAGTATTTT

d_gene: NA
abundance: NA
v_gene: TRBV20-1
j_gene: TRBJ2-1
len: 11
CDR3aa: CSARDRLEQFF
CDR3nt: TGCAGTGCTAGAGACCGACTCGAGCAGTTCTTC

d_gene: NA
abundance: NA
v_gene: TRBV6-6
j_gene: TRBJ2-7
len: 13
CDR3aa: CASSYAKHYEQYF
CDR3nt: TGTGCCAGCAGTTACGCAAAACACTACGAGCAGTACTTC

d_gene: NA
abundance: NA
v_gene: TRBV30
j_gene: TRBJ2-6
len: 22
CDR3aa: CACLYYALDSEVRISGANVLTF
CDR3nt: TGTGCCTGTTTATATTACGCTCTGGACAGCGAAGTTCGCATCTCTGGGGCCAACGTCCTGACTTTC

d_gene: NA
abundance: NA
v_gene: TRBV2
j_gene: TRBJ1-5
len: 16
CDR3aa: CASSDIGRSSNQPQHF
CDR3nt: TGTGCCAGCAGTGATATAGGGCGGAGTAGCAATCAGCCCCAGCATTTT

d_gene: NA
abundance: NA
v_gene: TRBV11-3
j_gene: TRBJ2-2
len: 14
CDR3aa: CASSLAMNTGELFF
CDR3nt: TGTGCCAGCAGCTTAGCCATGAACACCGGGGAGCTGTTTTTT

d_gene: TRBD2
abundance: NA
v_gene: TRBV19
j_gene: TRBJ2-1
len: 15
CDR3aa: CASSIPGGPYHEQFF
CDR3nt: TGTGCCAGTAGTATTCCGGGGGGACCCTACCACGAGCAGTTCTTC

d_gene: NA
abundance: NA
v_gene: TRBV4-1
j_gene: TRBJ2-6
len: 19
CDR3aa: CASSQVAAIQHSGANVLTF
CDR3nt: TGCGCCAGCAGCCAGGTCGCAGCGATACAACACTCTGGGGCCAACGTCCTGACTTTC

d_gene: NA
abundance: NA
v_gene: TRBV4-1
j_gene: TRBJ2-7
len: 13
CDR3aa: CASSQSVYFEQYF
CDR3nt: TGCGCCAGCAGCCAATCAGTCTATTTCGAGCAGTACTTC

d_gene: TRBD1
abundance: NA
v_gene: TRBV2
j_gene: TRBJ2-1
len: 11
CDR3aa: CASTGQDEQFF
CDR3nt: TGTGCCAGCACCGGACAGGATGAGCAGTTCTTC

d_gene: NA
abundance: NA
v_gene: TRBV9
j_gene: TRBJ2-5
len: 12
CDR3aa: CASSVDQETQYF
CDR3nt: TGTGCCAGCAGCGTGGATCAAGAGACCCAGTACTTC

d_gene: TRBD1
abundance: NA
v_gene: TRBV13
j_gene: TRBJ2-7
len: 15
CDR3aa: CASSEGALGSYEQYF
CDR3nt: TGTGCCAGCAGCGAGGGGGCATTAGGGTCCTACGAGCAGTACTTC

d_gene: TRBD1
abundance: NA
v_gene: TRBV2
j_gene: TRBJ2-2
len: 16
CDR3aa: CASSTTGTVNTGELFF
CDR3nt: TGTGCCAGCAGTACCACCGGGACAGTTAACACCGGGGAGCTGTTTTTT